This T cell receptor (beta chain) was identified in a study of multiple sclerosis patients with progressive multifocal leukoencephalopathy. Findings of the study overall: Expanded clones at PML onset predated and persisted through natalizumab therapy. Findings may reflect JC virus infection or just general immunocompromise. No common TRBV or TRBJ usage or pairing appeared at PML.

Data came from immunoSEQ multiplex PCR; TCRdb stores just in-frame clones and leaves some out. Here the sample spans tens of thousands of clones, around 92% being singletons. Time point described: before natalizumab initiation. Before the first natalizumab infusion, T0 blood samples were taken. This clone came up once. What it binds is unknown. This CDR3 spans 13 amino acids. The germline gives CDR1 MNHEY, CDR2 SMNVEV (reference sequence). V lost 11 bases and J lost 0, with 11 bases in between. The TCR originated in a man aged 30 to 39 with multiple sclerosis. V gene TRBV27 combines with J gene TRBJ2-1; D is uncertain. The sample comprised PBMCs. CDR3 sequence: CALGASSYNEQFF. In DNA form, the CDR3 reads TGTGCCCTAGGCGCGAGCTCCTACAATGAGCAGTTCTTC.